The clone carrying this T cell receptor beta chain was seen only a few times. The antigen is not known. This specimen belongs to a study of T cell responses to AZD1222 COVID-19 vaccine. The V and J ends lost 2 bases and 2 bases respectively, with 15 bases between them. CDR3 length: 16 residues. CDR1 and CDR2 from the germline V gene are MNHEY and SMNVEV (reference sequence). Clones were sequenced by immunoSEQ multiplex PCR, and TCRdb holds only the in-frame ones, with some missing. The data show around 66,000 clones, around 74% seen once. General study points: Donors were largely white British and mainly female; clonal diversity was possibly underestimated. No repertoire was sampled before or during the peak T cell response, only after it.

The sequence was obtained from an adult in good health. The V and J genes are TRBV27 and TRBJ1-1; tentatively, D is TRBD1 (6 bases). This specimen was peripheral blood, taken on day 0 of MenACWY control vaccination. The chain's CDR3 is CASSLGEGVANTEAFF. DNA of the CDR3: TGTGCCAGCAGTTTAGGGGAGGGGGTTGCAAACACTGAAGCTTTCTTT.